This record looks at one T cell receptor beta chain sequence and its context. What this receptor recognizes is not known. There are no base qualities to consult, and no much larger clone falls within one base. The data were taken from a study of CD4 T cells in relation to SARS-CoV-2 and coronaviruses listed by TCRdb under 2021. Study-wide context: In the ViraFEST assay, PBMCs were cultured with antigen for nine to ten days, after which TCR beta CDR3s were sequenced to identify clonal expansions specific to the antigen. A median age of around 38 years, with a range of about 20 to 80 years, was recorded for the full convalescent cohort of around 12 patients. The roughly twelve convalescent patients included 8 males and 4 females; two subjects were Hispanic. HLA restriction was mapped for shared crossreactive spike epitopes using patient-derived lymphoblastoid cell lines. The study assessed, at the TCR clonotype level, memory CD4+ T cell crossreactivity between SARS-CoV-2 and common cold coronavirus spike proteins. Samples from a few pre-COVID donors and the naive versus memory experiments were sequenced with the Adaptive Biotechnologies TCR-sequencing kit; other data were Illumina-based. A different TCR-beta assay, based on Illumina, was used to sequence expansion assays from other donors in the study.

Relative to germline, V is missing 0 bases and J is missing 4 bases, with 7 bases of the junction outside any gene match. Including the terminal cysteine and phenylalanine, the CDR3 comprises 16 residues. Just CDR3 DNA is preserved here, 48 bases in frame from base 1. The germline V gene (reference sequence) sets CDR1 to LGHDT and CDR2 to YNNKEL. Survey-level immunoSEQ TCR-beta sequencing was performed on DNA from CEF-cultured naive and memory CD4+ T cells. Under the source paper's analysis protocol: During preprocessing, nonproductive sequences were removed, as were CDR3s that did not start with C, did not end with F or W, or were shorter than 7 amino acids. Antigen-specific clonotypes were called with the MANAFEST web app, based on expansion relative to reference and other culture wells. A clone was considered positive if significant expansion relative to the reference culture was observed in 2 of 3 replicate wells at an FDR below 0.05. To be called positive, a clone also had to show significant expansion compared with every other tandem well and an odds ratio greater than 5. Cultured and uncultured naive and memory CD4+ repertoires were searched for previously identified spike- and CEF-reactive CDR3s. CDR3 homology was quantified as pairwise Levenshtein distance, calculated with the stringdist R package after three terminal residues were trimmed from each end. TCRdb provides this immuneACCESS table in a form limited to in-frame rearrangements. Some clones are lacking; in checked studies, under half of them reflect an unresolved V gene, and why the rest are absent is not known. V, J and clone size reflect that table, while D and trimming were determined from the DNA. For this sample the table gives roughly 43,000 clones, of which roughly four fifths were detected only once. 1.4% of the sample rests with the top ten.

To separate naive from memory CD4+ T cells, cryopreserved PBMCs first underwent CD4 enrichment and then EasySep naive CD4+ T cell enrichment. For roughly 10 days, sorted naive or memory CD4+ T cells (about 100,000) were cultured at a 1:1 ratio with T cell-depleted PBMCs and CEF peptides. Each peptide culture condition was generally run in triplicate replicate wells. Ficoll-Paque PLUS gradient centrifugation was used to isolate PBMCs from either whole blood or leukapheresis product. PBMCs were either cryopreserved at -140 degrees C or used fresh in the expansion assay. The QIAamp Micro DNA Kit was used to extract genomic DNA from the CD4+ T cells. Beyond this particular receptor, the publication reports: Significantly weaker SARS-CoV-2-driven expansion was shown by crossreactive clones than by monoreactive clones, consistent with antigenic imprinting. Pre-pandemic and post-infection samples were not both contributed by any donor, so tracing of the source of pre-existing responses was limited. Since the crossreactivity analysis centred on spike protein, crossreactivity against other viral proteins was not assessed. The study was limited by small numbers of patients and tested TCRs. Memory CD4+ clonotypes crossrecognizing SARS-CoV-2 and at least one common cold coronavirus spike were found in 60% to 75% of donors. Naive versus memory sequencing indicated the assay detects memory recall responses rather than primary responses primed during culture.

The source is an adult with COVID-19. The source material was naive CD4+ T cells from PBMCs, cultured in vitro. Explained via the paper, the cell subset or site label denotes: naive CD4+ T cells isolated by negative enrichment. The rearrangement joined TRBV3-1 (or the pseudogene TRBV3-2) to TRBJ2-7, and 9 junction bases match TRBD1. The CDR3 reads CASSQEGGTGWYEQYF. DNA sequence: TGTGCCAGCAGCCAAGAAGGAGGGACAGGGTGGTACGAGCAGTACTTC.